This T cell receptor beta chain derives from a study of T cells in Graves' hyperthyroidism and ophthalmopathy. Study-wide results and caveats: The model made its ophthalmopathy prediction, and onset followed a median about 6 months later. Most clonotypes expanded in the thyroid (above 0.001) were also present in blood.

CDR1 MNHNS and CDR2 SASEGT come from the germline V gene. V lost 7 bases, J lost 4 bases, and 7 bases stayed unmatched. The CDR3 is made up of 14 amino acids. RNA transcripts served as the template for amplifying TCR beta CDR3 regions. The HTBI primer set served for first-round RT-PCR of the TCR CDR3. TCRdb re-derived calls from the multiplex PCR reads in MiXCR, one entry per CDR3 protein. This table has around 570,000 distinct CDR3 sequences, nearly 20% appearing once. At least ten counts were recorded for this clonotype. The antigen remains unidentified. The V call is TRBV6-1, the J call TRBJ1-5; 7 nucleotides match TRBD1. The TCR was taken from a man aged 35-49 years with Graves' ophthalmopathy. Sequencing was done on a sample of blood. CDR3 sequence reads: CASITTGLNQPQHF. The CDR3 coding sequence is TGTGCCAGCATTACGACAGGGCTAAATCAGCCCCAGCATTTT.